A selection of T cell receptor beta chains follows, all from one sample in a study of response to subunit inactivated influenza vaccine. From the RT-PCR reads, TCRdb called clonotypes with MiXCR, one entry per CDR3 protein. Among about 180,000 distinct CDR3 sequences listed, nearly 9.5% were seen once. The specimen was non-naive T cells sorted from PBMCs, collected on the day of vaccination. All receptors derive from a man in his fifties or sixties who received an inactivated influenza vaccine. The CDR3 runs from the conserved cysteine through the conserved F or W. Each record gives: V gene, clone size, D gene, J gene, CDR3 protein, CDR3 DNA. D genes are given only for firm matches. Some rows have no size entry. The others give once, few or many, or a class for an expanded clone.

V gene: TRBV2; clone size: few; D gene: TRBD1; J gene: TRBJ1-2; CDR3 protein: CASTLTGAPHGYTF; CDR3 DNA: TGTGCCAGCACCTTGACAGGGGCGCCTCATGGCTACACCTTC
V gene: TRBV4-3; clone size: many; D gene: -; J gene: TRBJ2-6; CDR3 protein: CASSPYQDITGANVLTF; CDR3 DNA: TGCGCCAGCAGCCCTTACCAAGACATAACGGGGGCCAACGTCCTGACTTTC
V gene: TRBV11-3; clone size: -; D gene: -; J gene: TRBJ2-1; CDR3 protein: CASSQSLDNEQFF; CDR3 DNA: TGTGCCAGCAGCCAGAGTCTGGACAATGAGCAGTTCTTC
V gene: TRBV7-9; clone size: many; D gene: TRBD1; J gene: TRBJ2-3; CDR3 protein: CASSLQGQADTQYF; CDR3 DNA: TGTGCCAGCAGTCTACAGGGGCAGGCAGATACGCAGTATTTT
V gene: TRBV4-3; clone size: few; D gene: -; J gene: TRBJ1-5; CDR3 protein: CASSQELDVNQPQHF; CDR3 DNA: TGCGCCAGCAGCCAAGAGTTGGACGTCAATCAGCCCCAGCATTTT
V gene: TRBV12-3/TRBV12-4; clone size: -; D gene: TRBD1; J gene: TRBJ2-7; CDR3 protein: CASSTTGTGVEQYF; CDR3 DNA: TGTGCCAGCAGTACCACCGGGACAGGGGTTGAGCAGTACTTC
V gene: TRBV7-2; clone size: many; D gene: -; J gene: TRBJ2-5; CDR3 protein: CASTVTTGETQYF; CDR3 DNA: TGTGCCAGCACCGTTACTACTGGGGAGACCCAGTACTTC
V gene: TRBV3-1; clone size: few; D gene: -; J gene: TRBJ2-1; CDR3 protein: CASSQDGGSYNEQFF; CDR3 DNA: TGTGCCAGCAGCCAAGATGGTGGCAGCTACAATGAGCAGTTCTTC
V gene: TRBV4-1; clone size: -; D gene: TRBD1; J gene: TRBJ1-5; CDR3 protein: CASSQDPGTGDWPQHF; CDR3 DNA: TGCGCCAGCAGCCAAGATCCAGGGACAGGGGACTGGCCCCAGCATTTT
V gene: TRBV2; clone size: few; D gene: TRBD1; J gene: TRBJ2-4; CDR3 protein: CASSHRDSVAKNIQYF; CDR3 DNA: TGTGCCAGCAGCCACCGGGACAGTGTAGCCAAAAACATTCAGTACTTC
V gene: TRBV20-1; clone size: few; D gene: -; J gene: TRBJ1-2; CDR3 protein: CSARDLFGPGGHYGYTF; CDR3 DNA: -
V gene: TRBV12-3/TRBV12-4; clone size: -; D gene: TRBD1; J gene: TRBJ2-3; CDR3 protein: CASSLSTGGADTQYF; CDR3 DNA: TGTGCCAGCAGTCTGTCGACAGGGGGCGCCGATACGCAGTATTTT
V gene: TRBV19; clone size: few; D gene: -; J gene: TRBJ1-2; CDR3 protein: CASADLSKRYGYTF; CDR3 DNA: TGTGCCAGTGCGGATCTCTCAAAGCGATATGGCTACACCTTC
V gene: TRBV15; clone size: few; D gene: -; J gene: TRBJ2-2; CDR3 protein: CATTLSGNTGELFF; CDR3 DNA: TGTGCCACCACACTTTCAGGGAACACCGGGGAGCTGTTTTTT
V gene: TRBV7-6; clone size: -; D gene: -; J gene: TRBJ2-3; CDR3 protein: CASSRQQAPDTQYF; CDR3 DNA: TGTGCCAGCAGCCGACAGCAAGCTCCAGATACGCAGTATTTT
V gene: TRBV5-4; clone size: few; D gene: -; J gene: TRBJ1-1; CDR3 protein: CASRSGRDSGAFF; CDR3 DNA: TGTGCCAGCAGATCAGGCAGAGACAGTGGAGCTTTCTTT
V gene: TRBV4-2; clone size: many; D gene: -; J gene: TRBJ2-1; CDR3 protein: CASSQGEASGTYNEQFF; CDR3 DNA: TGTGCCAGCAGCCAAGGCGAAGCGAGCGGTACCTACAATGAGCAGTTCTTC